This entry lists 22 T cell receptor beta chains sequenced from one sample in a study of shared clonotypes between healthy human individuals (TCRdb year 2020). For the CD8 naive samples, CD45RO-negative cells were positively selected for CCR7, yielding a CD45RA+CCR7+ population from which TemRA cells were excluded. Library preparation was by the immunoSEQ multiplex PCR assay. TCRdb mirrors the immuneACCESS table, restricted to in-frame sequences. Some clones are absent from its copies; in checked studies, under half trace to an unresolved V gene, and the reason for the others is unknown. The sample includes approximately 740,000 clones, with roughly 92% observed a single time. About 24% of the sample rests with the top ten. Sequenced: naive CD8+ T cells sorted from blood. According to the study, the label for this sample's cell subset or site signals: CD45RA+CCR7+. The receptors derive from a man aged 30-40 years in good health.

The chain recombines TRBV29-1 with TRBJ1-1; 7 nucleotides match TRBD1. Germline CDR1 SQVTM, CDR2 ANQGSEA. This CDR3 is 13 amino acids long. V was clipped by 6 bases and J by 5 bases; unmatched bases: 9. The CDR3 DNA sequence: TGCAGCGTCTCCGACAGGGTCAAGACTGAAGCTTTCTTT. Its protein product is CSVSDRVKTEAFF.

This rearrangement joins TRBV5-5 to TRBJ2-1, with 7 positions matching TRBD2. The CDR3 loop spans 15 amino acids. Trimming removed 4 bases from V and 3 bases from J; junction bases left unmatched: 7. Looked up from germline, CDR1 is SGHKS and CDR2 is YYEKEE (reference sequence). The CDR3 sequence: CASSRVRGVYNEQFF. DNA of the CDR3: TGTGCCAGCAGCCGGGTTCGGGGGGTCTACAATGAGCAGTTCTTC.

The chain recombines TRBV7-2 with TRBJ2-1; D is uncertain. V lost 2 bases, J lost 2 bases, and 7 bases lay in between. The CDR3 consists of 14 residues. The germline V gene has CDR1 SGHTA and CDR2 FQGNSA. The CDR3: CASSLLNTYNEQFF. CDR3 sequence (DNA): TGTGCCAGCAGCTTATTGAATACCTACAATGAGCAGTTCTTC. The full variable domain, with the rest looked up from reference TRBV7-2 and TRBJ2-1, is GAGVSQSPSNKVTEKGKDVELRCDPISGHTALYWYRQSLGQGLEFLIYFQGNSAPDKSGLPSDRFSAERTGGSVSTLTIQRTQQEDSAVYLCASSLLNTYNEQFFGPGTRLTVL.

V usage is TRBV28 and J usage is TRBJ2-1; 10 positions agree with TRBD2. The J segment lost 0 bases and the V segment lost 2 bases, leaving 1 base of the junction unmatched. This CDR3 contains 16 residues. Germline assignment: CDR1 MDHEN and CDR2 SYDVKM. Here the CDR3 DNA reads TGTGCCAGCAGTTTACCTAGCGGGAGCTCCTACAATGAGCAGTTCTTC. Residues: CASSLPSGSSYNEQFF.

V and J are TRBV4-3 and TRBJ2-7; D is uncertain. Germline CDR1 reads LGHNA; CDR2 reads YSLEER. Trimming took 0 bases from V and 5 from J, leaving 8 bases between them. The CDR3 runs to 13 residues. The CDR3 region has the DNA TGCGCCAGCAGCCAAGAAAGAGACCACGAGCAGTACTTC. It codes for CASSQERDHEQYF.

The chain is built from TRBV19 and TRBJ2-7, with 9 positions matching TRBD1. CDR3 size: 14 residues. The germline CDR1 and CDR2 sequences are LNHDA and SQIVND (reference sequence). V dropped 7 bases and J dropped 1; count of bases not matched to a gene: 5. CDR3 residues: CASTPGQGSYEQYF. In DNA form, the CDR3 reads TGTGCCAGTACCCCGGGACAGGGTTCCTACGAGCAGTACTTC.

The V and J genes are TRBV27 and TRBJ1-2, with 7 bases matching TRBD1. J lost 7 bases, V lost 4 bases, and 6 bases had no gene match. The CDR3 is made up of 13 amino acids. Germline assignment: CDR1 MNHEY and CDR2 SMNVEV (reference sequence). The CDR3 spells CASSSPAGGGYTF. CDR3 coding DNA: TGTGCCAGCAGTTCCCCGGCAGGGGGTGGCTACACCTTC.

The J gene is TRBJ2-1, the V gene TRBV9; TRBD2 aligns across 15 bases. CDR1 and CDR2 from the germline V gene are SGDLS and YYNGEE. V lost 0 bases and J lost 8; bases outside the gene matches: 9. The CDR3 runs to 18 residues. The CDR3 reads CASSVVVGTSGRRDEQFF. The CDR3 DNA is TGTGCCAGCAGCGTAGTAGTGGGGACTAGCGGGAGGAGGGATGAGCAGTTCTTC.

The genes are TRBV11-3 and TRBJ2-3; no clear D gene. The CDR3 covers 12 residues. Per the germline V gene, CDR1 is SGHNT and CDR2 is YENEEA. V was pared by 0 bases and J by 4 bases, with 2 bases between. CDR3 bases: TGTGCCAGCAGCTTAGACCCAGATACGCAGTATTTT. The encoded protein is CASSLDPDTQYF.

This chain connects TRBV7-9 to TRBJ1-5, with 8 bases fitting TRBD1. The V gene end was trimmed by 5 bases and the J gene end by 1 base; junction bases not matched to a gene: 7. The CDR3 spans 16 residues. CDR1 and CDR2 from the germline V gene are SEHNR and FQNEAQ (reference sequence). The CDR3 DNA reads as TGTGCCAGCAGCCTAGACCGGACAGGGAGCAATCAGCCCCAGCATTTT. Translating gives CASSLDRTGSNQPQHF.

In nucleotides, the CDR3 is TGTGCCAGCAGCTTTGGTCCGGCGGGGAAGGGCAATCAGCCCCAGCATTTT. As protein: CASSFGPAGKGNQPQHF. The chain joins TRBV7-9 to TRBJ1-5; no clear D. With 3 bases removed from V and 2 bases from J, the gap between germline ends came to 17 bases. Germline assignment: CDR1 SEHNR and CDR2 FQNEAQ (reference sequence). The CDR3 extends over 17 amino acids.

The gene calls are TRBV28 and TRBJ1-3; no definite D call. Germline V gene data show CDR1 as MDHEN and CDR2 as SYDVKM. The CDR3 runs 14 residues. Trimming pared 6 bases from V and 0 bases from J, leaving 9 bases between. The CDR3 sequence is CASSPRSSGNTIYF. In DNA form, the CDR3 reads TGTGCCAGCAGCCCTAGGAGCTCTGGAAACACCATATATTTT.

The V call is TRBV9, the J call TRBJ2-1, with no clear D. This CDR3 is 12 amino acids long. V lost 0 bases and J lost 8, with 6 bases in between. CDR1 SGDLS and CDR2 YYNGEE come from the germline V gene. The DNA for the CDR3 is TGTGCCAGCAGCGTAGTACAGCATGAGCAGTTCTTC. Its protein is CASSVVQHEQFF.

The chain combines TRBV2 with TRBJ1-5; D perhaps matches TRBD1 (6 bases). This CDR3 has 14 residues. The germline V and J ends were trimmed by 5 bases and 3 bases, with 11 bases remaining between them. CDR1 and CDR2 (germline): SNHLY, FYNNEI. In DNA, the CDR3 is TGTGCCAGCAGTACTACAGGGCCCAATCAGCCCCAGCATTTT. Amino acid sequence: CASSTTGPNQPQHF. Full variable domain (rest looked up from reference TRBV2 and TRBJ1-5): EPEVTQTPSHQVTQMGQEVILRCVPISNHLYFYWYRQILGQKVEFLVSFYNNEISEKSEIFDDQFSVERPDGSNFTLKIRSTKLEDSAMYFCASSTTGPNQPQHFGDGTRLSIL.

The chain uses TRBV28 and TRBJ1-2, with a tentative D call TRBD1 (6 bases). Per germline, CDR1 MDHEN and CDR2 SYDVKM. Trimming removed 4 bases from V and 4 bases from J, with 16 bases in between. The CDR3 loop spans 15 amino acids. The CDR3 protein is CASSSHDRFSYGYTF. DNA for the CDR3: TGTGCCAGCAGTTCCCACGACAGGTTCTCCTATGGCTACACCTTC.

Written as DNA, the CDR3 is TGTGCCAGGGAAGAGGGATCTAGCACAGATACGCAGTATTTT. Translating gives CAREEGSSTDTQYF. The chain joins TRBV2 to TRBJ2-3; D is perhaps TRBD2 (5 bases). Germline V gene sequence: CDR1 SNHLY, CDR2 FYNNEI. V lost 9 bases and J 0 bases, leaving 13 bases between the germline ends. This CDR3 is 14 amino acids long. The whole variable domain, filled in from reference TRBV2 and TRBJ2-3, reads EPEVTQTPSHQVTQMGQEVILRCVPISNHLYFYWYRQILGQKVEFLVSFYNNEISEKSEIFDDQFSVERPDGSNFTLKIRSTKLEDSAMYFCAREEGSSTDTQYFGPGTRLTVL.

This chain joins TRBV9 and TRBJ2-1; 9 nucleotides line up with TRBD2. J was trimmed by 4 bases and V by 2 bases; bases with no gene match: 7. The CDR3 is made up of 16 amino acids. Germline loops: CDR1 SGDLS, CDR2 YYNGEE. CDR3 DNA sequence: TGTGCCAGCAGCGTCCTAACTAGCGGGCTATACAATGAGCAGTTCTTC. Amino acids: CASSVLTSGLYNEQFF.

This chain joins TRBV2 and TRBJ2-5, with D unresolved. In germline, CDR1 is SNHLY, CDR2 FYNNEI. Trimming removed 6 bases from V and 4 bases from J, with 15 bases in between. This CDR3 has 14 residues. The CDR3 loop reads CASSERPSRETQYF. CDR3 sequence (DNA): TGTGCCAGCAGCGAAAGGCCCAGTAGAGAGACCCAGTACTTC.

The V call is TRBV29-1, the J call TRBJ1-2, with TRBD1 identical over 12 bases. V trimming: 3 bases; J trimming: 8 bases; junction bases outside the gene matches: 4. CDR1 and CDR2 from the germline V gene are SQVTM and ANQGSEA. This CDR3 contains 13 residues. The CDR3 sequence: CSVDGDRGLGYTF. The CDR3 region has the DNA TGCAGCGTTGACGGGGACAGGGGGCTGGGCTACACCTTC.

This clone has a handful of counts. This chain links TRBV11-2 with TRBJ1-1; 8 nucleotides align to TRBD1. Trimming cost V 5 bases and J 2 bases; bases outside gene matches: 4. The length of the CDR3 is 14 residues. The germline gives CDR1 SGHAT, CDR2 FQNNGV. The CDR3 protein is CASSIGQGNTEAFF. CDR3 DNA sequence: TGTGCCAGCAGCATTGGACAGGGAAACACTGAAGCTTTCTTT.

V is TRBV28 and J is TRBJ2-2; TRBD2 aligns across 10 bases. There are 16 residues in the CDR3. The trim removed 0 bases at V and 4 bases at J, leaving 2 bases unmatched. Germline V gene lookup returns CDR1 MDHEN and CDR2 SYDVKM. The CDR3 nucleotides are TGTGCCAGCAGTTTATGGATAGCGGGAGGCACCGGGGAGCTGTTTTTT. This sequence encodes CASSLWIAGGTGELFF.

The CDR3 is CASSSPDRGNEQFF. The CDR3, as DNA: TGTGCCAGCAGTTCCCCGGACAGGGGCAATGAGCAGTTCTTC. The rearrangement uses TRBV6-6 and TRBJ2-1; 9 bases align to TRBD1. V lost 4 bases to trimming and J lost 6 bases; unmatched junction nucleotides: 4. Germline V gives CDR1 MNHNY, CDR2 SVGAGI (reference sequence). The CDR3 is 14 residues long.